This T cell receptor beta chain stems from a study of CD8+ T cells in alopecia areata. Study-wide results and caveats: Greater clonality was observed in lesional scalp samples, especially alopecia totalis/universalis, versus normal scalp.

Details on this clone: Its antigen remains unknown.

The treatment here: oral pan-JAK inhibitor, 5-10 mg twice daily. As part of sample collection, lesional scalp punch biopsies and peripheral blood were taken from alopecia areata patients. V was pared by 2 bases and J by 1 base, with 15 bases between. Germline V gives CDR1 SGHTA, CDR2 FQGNSA. There are 17 residues in the CDR3. Isolated RNA was reverse transcribed into cDNA used as the sequencing template. Sequencing was performed with immunoSEQ multiplex PCR; in TCRdb, only in-frame clones are kept and a portion is missing. This sample has approximately 200,000 clones, with more than 45% found just once.

The clonotype was recovered from a human donor with alopecia areata. The sample was CD4+ T cells sorted from blood, taken at week 24, from a patient treated with tofacitinib. The J gene is TRBJ2-1, the V gene TRBV7-2, with a possible D match to TRBD2 (7 bases). CDR3 loop: CASSLRTGGASYNEQFF. The DNA for the CDR3 is TGTGCCAGCAGCTTACGGACGGGGGGCGCGTCCTACAATGAGCAGTTCTTC.